This entry lists 14 T cell receptor beta chains sequenced from one sample in a study of cytomegalovirus exposure and HLA in healthy donors. PCR primers comprised 60 Vbeta and 13 Jbeta primers. TCRdb's copy holds only in-frame clones and misses some; the assay was immunoSEQ multiplex PCR. Of more than 100,000 clones in the sample, over 70% were seen once. Input material: PBMCs. These receptors were taken from a woman aged 40-49 years in good health and CMV-seronegative.

The chain couples TRBV4-3 to TRBJ1-1; 10 bases are a match to TRBD1. The V gene's germline CDR1 is LGHNA and CDR2 YSLEER. This CDR3 is built from 16 residues. The V segment lost 1 base and the J segment 3 bases; nucleotides outside the gene matches: 5. The CDR3 here is CASSQGQGAKYTEAFF. CDR3 DNA sequence: TGCGCCAGCAGCCAAGGACAGGGGGCGAAGTACACTGAAGCTTTCTTT.

In its sample, this clone was seen once. This chain links TRBV7-9 with TRBJ1-2, with unresolved D. Germline CDR1 reads SEHNR; CDR2 reads FQNEAQ (reference sequence). There are 16 residues in the CDR3. V was clipped by 5 bases and J by 4 bases, with 20 bases between them. The CDR3 bases are TGTGCCAGCAGCCCCTTCGTACGTGAGGGATTCTATGGCTACACCTTC. Translation: CASSPFVREGFYGYTF.

The chain has TRBV6-5 and TRBJ1-6; TRBD1 aligns across 8 bases. This CDR3 contains 15 residues. V shed 6 bases and J 1 base; nucleotides not matched to a gene: 2. The germline V gene has CDR1 MNHEY and CDR2 SVGAGI. The CDR3 protein is CASRDRGSYNSPLHF. The CDR3 DNA reads as TGTGCCAGCAGAGACAGGGGATCCTATAATTCACCCCTCCACTTT.

The chain combines TRBV28 with TRBJ1-2; possibly TRBD1 for D (6 bases). The CDR3 consists of 16 residues. V lost 0 bases and J 3 bases, leaving 14 bases between the germline ends. CDR1 MDHEN and CDR2 SYDVKM come from the germline V gene. The CDR3 DNA is TGTGCCAGCAGTTTATGGGGGGGGCAGAGAGACTATGGCTACACCTTC. Translation gives CASSLWGGQRDYGYTF.

This clone was seen more than once but under ten times. The gene calls are TRBV25-1 and TRBJ1-5; D unresolved. V lost 3 bases to trimming and J lost 5 bases, with 17 bases between them. Germline CDR1 MGHDK, CDR2 SYGVNS. CDR3 length: 16 amino acids. Here the CDR3 reads CASSESGQISHQPQHF. The CDR3 nucleotides read TGTGCCAGCAGTGAGTCTGGGCAGATATCACATCAGCCCCAGCATTTT.

The chain combines TRBV27 with TRBJ1-2; TRBD1 agrees at 10 bases. The V and J ends lost 6 bases and 6 bases, in that order; junction bases with no gene match: 4. This CDR3 region has 13 residues. In germline, CDR1 is MNHEY, CDR2 SMNVEV (reference sequence). Here the CDR3 DNA reads TGTGCCAGCAGAAGGACAGGGGGGAATGGCTACACCTTC. Protein sequence: CASRRTGGNGYTF.

Note on this clone: This same CDR3 is encoded by further DNA sequences in the sample. This chain uses TRBV6-1 with TRBJ1-1, with D maybe TRBD1 (5 bases). Germline V gene lookup returns CDR1 MNHNS and CDR2 SASEGT. Trimming pared 2 bases from V and 1 base from J, leaving 5 bases between. This CDR3 contains 13 residues. CDR3 amino acids: CASSERGNTEAFF. In nucleotides, the CDR3 is TGTGCCAGCAGTGAAAGGGGGAACACTGAAGCTTTCTTT.

J is TRBJ1-2 and V is TRBV7-2; maybe TRBD1 (5 bases). The germline V gene encodes CDR1 SGHTA and CDR2 FQGNSA. The CDR3 is 14 residues long. V lost 6 bases and J 8 bases, leaving 19 bases between the germline ends. CDR3 loop: CASSLQGIAGGYTF. Here the CDR3 DNA reads TGTGCCAGCAGTCTTCAGGGTATTGCTGGAGGCTACACCTTC.

The chain uses TRBV7-8 and TRBJ1-6; D gene uncertain. The length of the CDR3 is 16 residues. The V and J ends lost 5 bases and 8 bases respectively, with 19 bases between them. Germline loops: CDR1 SGHVS, CDR2 FQNEAQ. The CDR3 DNA reads as TGTGCCAGCAGCCCAGTTCCCGGCGGGCTAGATTCACCCCTCCACTTT. Its protein product is CASSPVPGGLDSPLHF. Supplemented by reference TRBV7-8 and TRBJ1-6, the full variable domain reads GAGVSQSPRYKVAKRGQDVALRCDPISGHVSLFWYQQALGQGPEFLTYFQNEAQLDKSGLPSDRFFAERPEGSVSTLKIQRTQQEDSAVYLCASSPVPGGLDSPLHFGNGTRLTVT.

The V call is TRBV9, the J call TRBJ2-1, with a tentative D call TRBD1 (6 bases). V was clipped by 4 bases and J by 1 base, with 21 bases between them. The germline gives CDR1 SGDLS, CDR2 YYNGEE. This CDR3 region has 18 residues. Here the CDR3 DNA reads TGTGCCAGCAGCCCAGGGGTCAGGGGACGTAGATCCTACAATGAGCAGTTCTTC. Its translation is CASSPGVRGRRSYNEQFF.

CDR3: CASSDSRTGRETQYF. CDR3 in DNA: TGTGCCAGCAGTGACTCCCGGACAGGGAGGGAGACCCAGTACTTC. The gene calls are TRBV6-1 and TRBJ2-5; 8 bases fit TRBD1. This CDR3 contains 15 residues. CDR1 and CDR2 from the germline V gene are MNHNS and SASEGT. Losses at the gene ends were 3 bases for V and 5 bases for J; bases not matched to a gene: 8.

The genes are TRBV4-2 and TRBJ2-4; TRBD1 aligns across 7 bases. The CDR3 has 19 residues. After removal of 1 base from V and 3 bases from J, the junction contained 15 bases not matched to a gene. In germline, CDR1 is LGHNA, CDR2 YNFKEQ. The CDR3 region is CASSQVRDSLLFVKNIQYF. The CDR3 nucleotides read TGTGCCAGCAGCCAAGTAAGGGACAGCTTACTATTCGTCAAAAACATTCAGTACTTC.

The chain employs TRBV19 and TRBJ1-1; maybe TRBD1 (6 bases). CDR1 is LNHDA, CDR2 SQIVND, per germline (reference sequence). This CDR3 comprises 14 residues. Trimming left V 3 bases short and J 1 base short, with 9 bases between. DNA for the CDR3: TGTGCCAGTAGTATCCCAGGGGAGAACACTGAAGCTTTCTTT. Translation: CASSIPGENTEAFF.

Here the CDR3 reads CASSLSVDRGTNTEAFF. CDR3 sequence (DNA): TGCGCCAGCAGCTTGTCTGTGGACAGGGGGACGAACACTGAAGCTTTCTTT. J is TRBJ1-1 and V is TRBV5-1; 10 nucleotides match TRBD1. The trim removed 1 base at V and 1 base at J, leaving 7 bases unmatched. Germline CDR1 is SGHRS and CDR2 is YFSETQ. The CDR3 contains 17 residues.